Included here is one TCR beta chain sequence, with context. Its specificity is not known. The data originate from a study of T cell clonotyping in hematopoietic cell transplantation. Study-level findings and limits: After transplant, recipient diversity fell while pathologically expanded clonotypes grew through day 180. At the given depth, recipient repertoires were over 95% de novo clonotypes. Without cell sorting, CD4 versus CD8 contributions remain unresolved.

Clones were read by immunoSEQ multiplex PCR, and TCRdb kept only the in-frame ones, dropping some. In the table there are about 45,000 clones, about 95% of which are singletons. This CDR3 spans 13 amino acids. The germline V and J ends were trimmed by 5 bases and 3 bases, with 7 bases remaining between them. CDR1 LNHDA and CDR2 SQIVND come from the germline V gene (reference sequence). This clonotype was sampled from a woman between 45 and 60 years old in good health. Some clones in this sample may be carry-over from other donors' samples. The V call is TRBV19, the J call TRBJ2-2, with a possible D match to TRBD2 (6 bases). The sample comprised peripheral blood mononuclear cells. CDR3 nucleotides: TGTGCCAGTAGTTGGGGGGACACCGGGGAGCTGTTTTTT. It encodes CASSWGDTGELFF.